These 28 T cell receptor beta chains were sequenced from one sample in a study of early T cells in non-severe SARS-CoV-2 infection. TCRdb re-called the 5' RACE reads through MiXCR, storing one row per CDR3 protein. The sample consists of about 38,000 distinct CDR3 sequences, roughly 5% of them appearing once. Source material: whole blood. Receptor source: an adult who was a healthcare worker with PCR-confirmed SARS-CoV-2 infection or an uninfected control (not recorded which).

This clonotype was observed at least ten times. The chain has TRBV5-4 and TRBJ2-5; 7 nucleotides line up with TRBD1. J lost 2 bases, V lost 4 bases, and 11 bases had no gene match. CDR3 size: 16 residues. Germline loops: CDR1 SGHNT, CDR2 YYREEE (reference sequence). As DNA, the CDR3 is TGTGCCAGCAGCCAATCACTTAGGGGGCCTCAAGAGACCCAGTACTTC. As protein: CASSQSLRGPQETQYF.

The table lists this clonotype with many counts. The chain is built from TRBV5-1 and TRBJ2-2; 9 positions match TRBD1. The CDR3 contains 15 residues. Trimming took 5 bases from V and 3 from J; bases not matched to a gene: 5. Germline V gives CDR1 SGHRS, CDR2 YFSETQ. CDR3 residues: CASSDRTGDTGELFF. CDR3 sequence (DNA): TGCGCCAGCAGTGACAGGACAGGGGACACCGGGGAGCTGTTTTTT.

This clonotype showed up just once. One junction end does not reproduce the germline sequence, and a read error may be involved. This chain joins TRBV7-2 and TRBJ1-1, with no clear D. Germline V CDR1 and CDR2: SGHTA, FQGNSA. CDR3 length equals 12 residues. CDR3 in amino acids: CASSLLNTETFF. The CDR3 bases are TGTGCCAGCAGCTTACTGAACACTGAAACTTTCTTT.

In this sample, this clonotype turned up a few times. The rearrangement joins TRBV5-3 to TRBJ2-4; D uncertain. TRBV5-3 counts as an open reading frame of uncertain function. This CDR3 is 14 amino acids long. The V end was cut by 2 bases, the J end by 8 bases, with 14 bases between. This CDR3 is CARSLTVPRDIQYF. In DNA, the CDR3 is TGTGCCAGAAGCTTAACAGTCCCTCGGGACATTCAGTACTTC.

This clonotype was seen many times. The CDR3: CSVAENSNQPQHF. The CDR3 region has the DNA TGCAGCGTTGCAGAGAATAGCAATCAGCCCCAGCATTTT. The chain employs TRBV29-1 and TRBJ1-5; D remains ambiguous. Germline V gene lookup returns CDR1 SQVTM and CDR2 ANQGSEA. This CDR3 is built from 13 residues. The V and J ends lost 4 bases and 0 bases respectively, with 7 bases between them.

This clonotype occurred many times. The chain is built from TRBV20-1 and TRBJ1-1; D call uncertain. V shed 6 bases and J shed 0 bases, with 14 bases lying between them. CDR3 length equals 14 residues. In germline, CDR1 is DFQATT, CDR2 SNEGSKA (reference sequence). CDR3 in DNA: TGCAGTGCAGAGCCGGCCCGTATGAACACTGAAGCTTTCTTT. Its protein product is CSAEPARMNTEAFF.

This clonotype was counted at least ten times. The CDR3 loop is CASRATGPTSGNTIYF. The CDR3 region has the DNA TGTGCCAGCAGAGCTACGGGCCCTACCTCTGGAAACACCATATATTTT. This chain connects TRBV12-3 or TRBV12-4 to TRBJ1-3; D unresolved. The V end was cut by 6 bases, the J end by 0 bases, with 15 bases between. The CDR3 covers 16 residues.

This clonotype has ten or more counts. CDR3 in amino acids: CASSFSVETGNTIYF. DNA for the CDR3: TGTGCCAGCAGTTTTTCGGTGGAGACTGGAAACACCATATATTTT. This chain uses TRBV6-5 with TRBJ1-3; unclear D gene. Between the trimmed V and J ends, which lost 4 bases and 2 bases, there was a span of 12 bases. CDR3 length equals 15 residues. Germline V gene sequence: CDR1 MNHEY, CDR2 SVGAGI.

At least ten counts were recorded for this clonotype. The genes are TRBV15 and TRBJ1-1; D is uncertain. Germline values: CDR1 LNHNV, CDR2 YYDKDF (reference sequence). The CDR3 has 15 amino acids. Trimming took off 9 bases at V and 6 bases at J, with 23 bases between the two ends. CDR3 sequence (DNA): TGTGCCACTAGACCCGCCAGGCACGGGAGCGCTGAAGCTTTCTTT. Amino acid sequence: CATRPARHGSAEAFF.

Only a few counts were recorded for this clonotype. The J gene is TRBJ2-5, the V gene TRBV4-1; TRBD2 matches 8 bases. CDR3 length: 16 residues. The germline V gene encodes CDR1 MGHRA and CDR2 YSYEKL. The trim removed 4 bases at V and 6 bases at J, leaving 13 bases unmatched. CDR3 loop: CASSPPGAGASKTQYF. The CDR3 DNA follows: TGCGCCAGCAGCCCGCCAGGAGCGGGGGCCAGCAAGACCCAGTACTTC.

This clonotype was detected many times. The chain has TRBV5-1 and TRBJ2-7; D is unclear. CDR1 is SGHRS, CDR2 YFSETQ, per germline. The CDR3 is 15 residues long. The V end was cut by 4 bases, the J end by 0 bases, with 14 bases between. The CDR3 here is CASSSAGTSSYEQYF. The CDR3 nucleotides read TGCGCCAGCAGCAGTGCAGGCACCAGCTCCTACGAGCAGTACTTC.

This chain joins TRBV6-2 or TRBV6-3 and TRBJ2-1; 13 nucleotides align to TRBD2. This CDR3 comprises 15 residues. Germline CDR1 reads MNHEY; CDR2 reads SVGEGT. The J segment lost 8 bases and the V segment lost 6 bases, leaving 7 bases of the junction unmatched. CDR3 nucleotides: TGTGCCAGCAGAACCACTAGCGGGGGGGCCTATGAGCAGTTCTTC. It yields the protein CASRTTSGGAYEQFF.

This clonotype was counted many times. The rearrangement joins TRBV6-1 to TRBJ1-1; possibly TRBD1 for D (6 bases). Between the trimmed V and J ends, which lost 6 bases and 1 base, there was a span of 15 bases. The CDR3 runs 15 residues. The germline V gene has CDR1 MNHNS and CDR2 SASEGT. CDR3 bases: TGTGCCAGCAGCCCCATTACGACAGGGAACACTGAAGCTTTCTTT. Translation: CASSPITTGNTEAFF.

This clonotype was observed a few times. The chain combines TRBV5-1 with TRBJ2-3; D is unclear. This CDR3 contains 15 residues. V gave up 3 bases and J gave up 4 bases, with 15 bases separating them. Germline assignment: CDR1 SGHRS and CDR2 YFSETQ. This CDR3 reads CASSSSVEYPDTQYF. The CDR3, as DNA: TGCGCCAGCAGCTCCTCCGTGGAGTACCCAGATACGCAGTATTTT.

This clonotype showed up many times. The V and J genes are TRBV15 and TRBJ1-6; TRBD1 agrees at 9 bases. This CDR3 comprises 17 residues. J lost 5 bases, V lost 6 bases, and 11 bases had no gene match. Germline V gives CDR1 LNHNV, CDR2 YYDKDF (reference sequence). CDR3 amino acids: CATRRSSGTGHNSPLHF. In DNA form, the CDR3 reads TGTGCCACCAGGCGATCTTCCGGGACAGGGCATAATTCACCCCTCCACTTT.

This clonotype was detected ten times or more. The V gene is TRBV13, the J gene TRBJ1-3, with a possible D match to TRBD1 (6 bases). The CDR3 runs to 14 residues. V was cut by 4 bases and J by 4 bases, with 11 bases left in between. Germline loops: CDR1 PRHDT, CDR2 FYEKMQ (reference sequence). Written as DNA, the CDR3 is TGTGCCAGCAGCTCCGGACAGACGGGAAACACCATATATTTT. It specifies CASSSGQTGNTIYF. Full variable domain (rest looked up from reference TRBV13 and TRBJ1-3): AAGVIQSPRHLIKEKRETATLKCYPIPRHDTVYWYQQGPGQDPQFLISFYEKMQSDKGSIPDRFSAQQFSDYHSELNMSSLELGDSALYFCASSSGQTGNTIYFGEGSWLTVV.

This clonotype came up many times. The chain uses TRBV6-6 and TRBJ2-2; 13 bases align to TRBD2. With 6 bases clipped from V and 4 bases from J, the junction kept 11 bases outside the gene matches. The CDR3 covers 18 residues. Germline CDR1 and CDR2: MNHNY and SVGAGI (reference sequence). The CDR3 nucleotides are TGTGCCAGCAGCCCAGTAGGGACTAGCGGGGTTCTCACCGGGGAGCTGTTTTTT. As protein: CASSPVGTSGVLTGELFF.

By share, this clonotype counts as medium-sized. The chain couples TRBV27 to TRBJ2-3; 7 bases are a match to TRBD1. After removal of 4 bases from V and 2 bases from J, the junction contained 6 bases not matched to a gene. The CDR3 extends over 15 amino acids. Germline V gives CDR1 MNHEY, CDR2 SMNVEV (reference sequence). The CDR3 nucleotides are TGTGCCAGCAGTTCTTACAGGGGATACACAGATACGCAGTATTTT. It specifies CASSSYRGYTDTQYF.

At least ten counts were recorded for this clonotype. V and J are TRBV7-6 and TRBJ2-4; D is perhaps TRBD1 (6 bases). The CDR3 is 14 amino acids. The germline CDR1 and CDR2 sequences are SGHVS and FNYEAQ. Trimming stripped 7 bases from V and 0 bases from J, with 10 bases between. The CDR3: CASKGQLAKNIQYF. DNA of the CDR3: TGTGCCAGCAAGGGACAACTAGCCAAAAACATTCAGTACTTC.

The sample holds many counts of this clonotype. V usage is TRBV7-9 and J usage is TRBJ2-7; 10 bases map to TRBD1. From germline, CDR1 is SEHNR and CDR2 FQNEAQ (reference sequence). CDR3 length: 17 amino acids. V was clipped by 1 base and J by 6 bases; unmatched bases: 12. The CDR3 is CASSLGPTGTGESEQYF. CDR3 sequence (DNA): TGTGCCAGCAGCTTAGGCCCCACCGGGACAGGGGAAAGCGAGCAGTACTTC.

The sample holds many counts of this clonotype. The chain recombines TRBV12-3 or TRBV12-4 with TRBJ2-1; 8 bases map to TRBD2. J lost 7 bases, V lost 6 bases, and 17 bases had no gene match. CDR3 length: 17 residues. This chain's CDR3 is CASRSEKWVAGNNEQFF. The CDR3 DNA reads as TGTGCCAGCAGGTCCGAAAAGTGGGTAGCGGGGAATAATGAGCAGTTCTTC.

This clonotype was counted at least ten times. This sequence joins TRBV2 and TRBJ2-7, with 7 nucleotides matching TRBD1. Trimming cost V 9 bases and J 0 bases; bases outside gene matches: 5. This CDR3 has 13 residues. Germline CDR1 SNHLY, CDR2 FYNNEI. Here the CDR3 reads CARRTGDSYEQYF. CDR3 nucleotide sequence: TGTGCCAGACGGACAGGAGACTCCTACGAGCAGTACTTC.

In its sample, this clonotype is medium-sized (0.01 to 0.1%). The chain is built from TRBV6-6 and TRBJ1-1; D perhaps matches TRBD1 (6 bases). Germline lookup yields CDR1 MNHNY and CDR2 SVGAGI (reference sequence). This CDR3 contains 14 residues. V lost 6 bases and J 7 bases, leaving 18 bases between the germline ends. In nucleotides, the CDR3 is TGTGCCAGCAGCTCACGACAGGAGGGTATTGAAGCTTTCTTT. Its translation is CASSSRQEGIEAFF.

The CDR3 DNA follows: TGTGCCAGCAGCTTAGAACCTACGAACACTGAAGCTTTCTTT. Its protein product is CASSLEPTNTEAFF. The chain joins TRBV7-2 to TRBJ1-1, with D uncertain. The V and J ends lost 1 base and 1 base respectively, with 7 bases between them. This CDR3 has 14 amino acids. Germline V gene data show CDR1 as SGHTA and CDR2 as FQGNSA.

This clonotype was detected only a few times. V and J are TRBV19 and TRBJ1-5; D is unresolved. The V and J ends lost 5 bases and 1 base respectively, with 15 bases between them. This CDR3 contains 16 residues. Germline lookup yields CDR1 LNHDA and CDR2 SQIVND (reference sequence). The CDR3 nucleotides read TGTGCCAGTAGTCCTCTCGGCAGTTTCAGCAATCAGCCCCAGCATTTT. Protein sequence: CASSPLGSFSNQPQHF. Using reference TRBV19 and TRBJ1-5 for the parts outside the CDR3, the full variable domain is DGGITQSPKYLFRKEGQNVTLSCEQNLNHDAMYWYRQDPGQGLRLIYYSQIVNDFQKGDIAEGYSVSREKKESFPLTVTSAQKNPTAFYLCASSPLGSFSNQPQHFGDGTRLSIL.

The table lists this clonotype with many counts. The chain combines TRBV12-3 or TRBV12-4 with TRBJ2-4, with D unresolved. The CDR3 is 14 amino acids. Trimming cost V 5 bases and J 5 bases, with 13 bases left between them. CDR3 DNA: TGTGCCAGCAGTAGACTCGTAGCAGAAAACATTCAGTACTTC. Encoded protein: CASSRLVAENIQYF.

This clonotype was seen many times. The chain carries TRBV24-1 and TRBJ2-6, with D uncertain. Trimming removed 6 bases at V and 0 bases at J, with 5 bases between. The germline V gene has CDR1 KGHDR and CDR2 SFDVKD. This CDR3 spans 14 amino acids. The CDR3 protein is CATSPNSGANVLTF. The CDR3 region has the DNA TGTGCCACCAGTCCCAACTCTGGGGCCAACGTCCTGACTTTC.

This clonotype was counted at least ten times. This chain uses TRBV12-3 or TRBV12-4 with TRBJ2-3; possible D gene TRBD2, 7 bases. The CDR3 has 15 amino acids. V was shortened by 1 base and J by 4 bases, with 12 bases between the two germline ends. The CDR3 loop reads CASSLGGGASDTQYF. CDR3 DNA sequence: TGTGCCAGCAGTTTAGGAGGGGGGGCCTCAGATACGCAGTATTTT.